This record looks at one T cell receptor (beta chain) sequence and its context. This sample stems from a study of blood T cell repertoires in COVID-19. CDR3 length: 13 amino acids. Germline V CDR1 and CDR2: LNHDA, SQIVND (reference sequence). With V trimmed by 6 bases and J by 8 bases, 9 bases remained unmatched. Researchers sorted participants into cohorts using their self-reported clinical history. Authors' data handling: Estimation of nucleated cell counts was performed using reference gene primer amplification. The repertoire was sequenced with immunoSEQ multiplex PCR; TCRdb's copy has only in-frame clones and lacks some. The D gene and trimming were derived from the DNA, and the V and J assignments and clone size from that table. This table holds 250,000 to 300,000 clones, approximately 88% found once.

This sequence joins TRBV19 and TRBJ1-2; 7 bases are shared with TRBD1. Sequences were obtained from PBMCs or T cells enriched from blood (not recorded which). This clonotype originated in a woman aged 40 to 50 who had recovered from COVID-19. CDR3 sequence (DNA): TGTGCCAGTAGGCTAGACAGGGAGTACGGCTACACCTTC. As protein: CASRLDREYGYTF.